This TCR beta chain was found in a study of shared clonotypes between healthy human individuals. This table comes from immunoSEQ multiplex PCR, and its TCRdb copy is limited to in-frame clones, with some not included. Here the sample spans about 2 million clones, roughly 94% being singletons. This CDR3 comprises 12 residues. Germline V gene sequence: CDR1 PRHDT, CDR2 FYEKMQ (reference sequence). The ends were cut back, 6 bases at V and 1 base at J, with 7 bases in the middle. The sample taken for sequencing was naive CD4+ T cells sorted from blood. The sample's subset: CD45RA+ positively selected. The V call is TRBV13, the J call TRBJ2-7, with D unclear. The sequence came from a man aged 18 to 30 in good health. The CDR3 region is CASSGQSYEQYF. The CDR3 region has the DNA TGTGCCAGCAGTGGGCAGTCCTACGAGCAGTACTTC.